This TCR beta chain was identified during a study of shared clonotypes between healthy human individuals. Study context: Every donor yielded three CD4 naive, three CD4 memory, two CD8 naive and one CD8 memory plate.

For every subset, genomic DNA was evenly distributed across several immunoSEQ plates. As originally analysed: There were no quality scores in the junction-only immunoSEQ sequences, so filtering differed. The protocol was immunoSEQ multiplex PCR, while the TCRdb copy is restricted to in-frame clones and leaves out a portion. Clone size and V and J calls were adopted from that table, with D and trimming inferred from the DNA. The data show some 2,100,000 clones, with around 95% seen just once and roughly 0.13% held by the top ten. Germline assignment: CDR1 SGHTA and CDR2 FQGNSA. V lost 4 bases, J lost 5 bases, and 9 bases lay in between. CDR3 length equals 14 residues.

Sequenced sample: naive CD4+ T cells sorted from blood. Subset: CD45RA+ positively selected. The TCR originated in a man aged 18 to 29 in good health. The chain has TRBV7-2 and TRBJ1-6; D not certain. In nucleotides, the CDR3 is TGTGCCAGCAGCTCCCCGAGCAATAATTCACCCCTCCACTTT. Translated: CASSSPSNNSPLHF.